A single sample gave rise to the 15 T cell receptor beta chains below, sequenced in a study of blood T cell repertoires in COVID-19. The protocol was immunoSEQ multiplex PCR, while the TCRdb copy is restricted to in-frame clones and leaves out a portion. This sample has some 96,000 clones, with just under 85% found just once. What was sequenced was peripheral blood. The receptor source for this set is a man over 45 with active or convalescent COVID-19.

This clone occurred a few times. The rearrangement joins TRBV15 to TRBJ2-1, with 10 bases fitting TRBD2. V shed 5 bases, J shed 8 bases, and the junction held 3 bases outside the gene matches. The length of the CDR3 is 13 residues. Germline assignment: CDR1 LNHNV and CDR2 YYDKDF (reference sequence). The CDR3 DNA reads TGTGCCACCAGCCCAGGACTAGCGGATGAGCAGTTCTTC. This translates into CATSPGLADEQFF.

This chain connects TRBV19 to TRBJ2-4; TRBD2 matches at 7 bases. CDR3 length equals 16 residues. CDR1 is LNHDA and CDR2 is SQIVND in the germline V gene (reference sequence). The V gene end was trimmed by 2 bases and the J gene end by 3 bases; junction bases not matched to a gene: 7. Here the CDR3 DNA reads TGTGCCAGTAGTATAATTAGAGGGAGGGGCAAAAACATTCAGTACTTC. Translating gives CASSIIRGRGKNIQYF.

The rearrangement joins TRBV7-3 to TRBJ2-1; a possible D gene is TRBD1 (6 bases). This CDR3 spans 13 amino acids. With 5 bases removed from V and 10 bases from J, the gap between germline ends came to 15 bases. In germline, CDR1 is SGHTA, CDR2 FQGTGA. This chain's CDR3 is CASSIGQLKEQFF. Written as DNA, the CDR3 is TGTGCCAGCAGCATAGGACAGCTCAAAGAGCAGTTCTTC.

The rearrangement uses TRBV11-2 and TRBJ2-1; no clear D gene. Trimming stripped 1 base from V and 0 bases from J, with 4 bases between. Germline V gene sequence: CDR1 SGHAT, CDR2 FQNNGV. The CDR3 is 14 residues long. The CDR3 protein is CASSLAGSYNEQFF. The CDR3 bases are TGTGCCAGCAGCTTAGCGGGCTCCTACAATGAGCAGTTCTTC.

The gene calls are TRBV5-1 and TRBJ2-3; unclear D gene. V lost 5 bases, J lost 0 bases, and 13 bases lay in between. Germline CDR1 and CDR2: SGHRS and YFSETQ. This CDR3 has 15 amino acids. The CDR3 reads CASRNRDKSTDTQYF. DNA of the CDR3: TGCGCCAGCAGAAATCGAGACAAAAGCACAGATACGCAGTATTTT. The whole variable domain, remainder taken from reference TRBV5-1 and TRBJ2-3, is KAGVTQTPRYLIKTRGQQVTLSCSPISGHRSVSWYQQTPGQGLQFLFEYFSETQRNKGNFPGRFSGRQFSNSRSEMNVSTLELGDSALYLCASRNRDKSTDTQYFGPGTRLTVL.

Written as DNA, the CDR3 is TGCGCCAGCAGTGATCCGGACACTGAAGCTTTCTTT. It specifies CASSDPDTEAFF. The chain uses TRBV10-1 and TRBJ1-1, with D hard to call. The CDR3 loop spans 12 amino acids. CDR1 is WNHNN and CDR2 is SYGVQD in the germline V gene (reference sequence). V lost 3 bases and J lost 3, with 5 bases in between.

This clone was detected once. This rearrangement joins TRBV18 to TRBJ2-2; D possibly corresponds to TRBD1 (6 bases). Per the germline V gene, CDR1 is KGHSH and CDR2 is LQKENI. The CDR3 runs to 15 residues. Deletions cut 3 bases from V and 6 bases from J, with 14 bases between. The CDR3 loop is CASSPRAGEAGELFF. As DNA, the CDR3 is TGTGCCAGCTCACCGAGGGCAGGGGAAGCCGGGGAGCTGTTTTTT.

This rearrangement joins TRBV30 to TRBJ2-4; D is unresolved. The germline CDR1 and CDR2 sequences are GTSNPN and SVGIG (reference sequence). Trimming took off 4 bases at V and 0 bases at J, with 4 bases between the two ends. The CDR3 runs to 12 residues. The CDR3, as DNA: TGTGCCTGGAATCGAGCCAAAAACATTCAGTACTTC. Translation gives CAWNRAKNIQYF.

J is TRBJ2-3 and V is TRBV18; 7 bases line up with TRBD1. The CDR3 sequence is 16 residues long. With V trimmed by 2 bases and J by 6 bases, 11 bases remained unmatched. CDR1 is KGHSH, CDR2 LQKENI, per germline. The chain's CDR3 is CASSPNGQAFGDTQYF. The CDR3 nucleotides are TGTGCCAGCTCACCAAATGGACAGGCCTTTGGGGATACGCAGTATTTT.

The rearrangement links TRBV5-8 to TRBJ2-2, with 7 bases matching TRBD2. This CDR3 has 15 amino acids. CDR1 SGHTS and CDR2 YDEGEE come from the germline V gene. The ends lost 0 bases at V and 4 bases at J; junction bases unmatched: 3. The CDR3 sequence: CASSLGTRPTGELFF. The CDR3, as DNA: TGTGCCAGCAGCTTGGGGACTAGGCCCACCGGGGAGCTGTTTTTT.

The chain links TRBV7-2 to TRBJ2-3, with 7 positions matching TRBD2. The CDR3 totals 15 residues. V lost 1 base, J lost 3 bases, and 4 bases stayed unmatched. Germline V CDR1 and CDR2: SGHTA, FQGNSA. The chain's CDR3 is CASSLGLAETDTQYF. The DNA of the CDR3 is TGTGCCAGCAGCTTAGGGCTAGCGGAGACAGATACGCAGTATTTT.

This sequence joins TRBV6-5 and TRBJ1-1, with D perhaps matching TRBD1 (6 bases). Germline CDR1 is MNHEY and CDR2 is SVGAGI. The CDR3 runs 14 residues. Trimming removed 6 bases from V and 1 base from J, with 12 bases in between. The CDR3 protein is CASRQRGQNTEAFF. CDR3 in DNA: TGTGCCAGCAGGCAGAGGGGACAGAACACTGAAGCTTTCTTT.

The chain carries TRBV18 and TRBJ2-3; 8 bases agree with TRBD2. The J segment lost 4 bases and the V segment lost 6 bases, leaving 3 bases of the junction unmatched. The CDR3 is 13 amino acids. Germline assignment: CDR1 KGHSH and CDR2 LQKENI. The CDR3 coding sequence is TGTGCCAGCTCCCATAGCGGGGCAGATACGCAGTATTTT. Its translation is CASSHSGADTQYF. The variable domain in full, with the rest retrieved from reference TRBV18 and TRBJ2-3, is NAGVMQNPRHLVRRRGQEARLRCSPMKGHSHVYWYRQLPEEGLKFMVYLQKENIIDESGMPKERFSAEFPKEGPSILRIQQVVRGDSAAYFCASSHSGADTQYFGPGTRLTVL.

The V gene is TRBV11-3, the J gene TRBJ2-7, with D unresolved. CDR1 SGHNT and CDR2 YENEEA come from the germline V gene. V lost 0 bases and J lost 9, with 9 bases in between. This CDR3 is built from 12 residues. CDR3 loop: CASSLDDFGQYF. The DNA for the CDR3 is TGTGCCAGCAGCTTAGATGACTTTGGGCAGTACTTC.

This clone was detected only a few times. V usage is TRBV7-2 and J usage is TRBJ2-2; maybe TRBD2 (6 bases). Per germline, CDR1 SGHTA and CDR2 FQGNSA. The V end was cut by 3 bases, the J end by 4 bases, with 18 bases between. The CDR3 spans 17 residues. The CDR3 DNA sequence: TGTGCCAGCAGCTTCCACGCCCCGGGACTCCGCACCGGGGAGCTGTTTTTT. Protein sequence: CASSFHAPGLRTGELFF.